These 30 T cell receptor beta chains share one sample of origin, sequenced in a study of blood T cell repertoires in COVID-19. The assay was immunoSEQ multiplex PCR, and TCRdb's table has in-frame clones only and misses some. The sample carries 60,000 to 85,000 clones, around nine tenths recorded once. Sequencing was done on a sample of peripheral blood. These receptors were taken from a man in his forties with COVID-19, enrolled during active disease.

The chain combines TRBV10-1 with TRBJ2-2; the match to TRBD1 covers 7 bases. From germline, CDR1 is WNHNN and CDR2 SYGVQD (reference sequence). CDR3 length: 14 residues. V lost 6 bases, J lost 2 bases, and 3 bases stayed unmatched. CDR3 DNA sequence: TGCGCCAGCAGCAGGGACAGAAACACCGGGGAGCTGTTTTTT. This encodes CASSRDRNTGELFF.

The chain uses TRBV30 and TRBJ2-5; 8 bases agree with TRBD2. This CDR3 has 13 residues. V shed 8 bases, J shed 5 bases, and the junction held 10 bases outside the gene matches. Germline CDR1 GTSNPN, CDR2 SVGIG (reference sequence). The CDR3 DNA sequence: TGTGCCCTAGACGGGGGGGCCTTGGAGACCCAGTACTTC. As protein: CALDGGALETQYF.

The chain combines TRBV11-2 with TRBJ1-2; D gene unclear. Trimming left V 4 bases short and J 2 bases short, with 11 bases between. This CDR3 is 14 amino acids long. Looked up from germline, CDR1 is SGHAT and CDR2 is FQNNGV. CDR3 bases: TGTGCCAGCAGCTCCCGAAACATGAACTATGGCTACACCTTC. This codes for CASSSRNMNYGYTF.

The CDR3, as DNA: TGCGCCAGCAGCCAAGATCAGACAGGCGCCCGGGGAAACACCATATATTTT. It translates to CASSQDQTGARGNTIYF. The chain employs TRBV4-1 and TRBJ1-3; a possible D gene is TRBD1 (6 bases). Germline CDR1 is MGHRA and CDR2 is YSYEKL. The V gene lost 0 bases and the J gene lost 4 bases, with 16 bases spanning the gap. The CDR3 spans 17 residues.

The genes are TRBV6-6 and TRBJ1-4, with 7 bases aligning to TRBD1. The CDR3 totals 14 residues. V was pared by 2 bases and J by 4 bases, with 1 base of the junction left unmatched. Germline CDR1 reads MNHNY; CDR2 reads SVGAGI (reference sequence). The CDR3 region is CASSYGQDNEKLFF. CDR3 nucleotide sequence: TGTGCCAGCAGTTACGGACAGGATAATGAAAAACTGTTTTTT.

The chain is built from TRBV18 and TRBJ2-5, with D unclear. V lost 3 bases to trimming and J lost 0 bases, with 8 bases between them. The CDR3 is 14 residues long. Germline V lookup: CDR1 KGHSH, CDR2 LQKENI. The CDR3 DNA reads TGTGCCAGCTCACCCACACAGAACCAAGAGACCCAGTACTTC. Amino acids: CASSPTQNQETQYF.

The chain links TRBV18 to TRBJ1-1; TRBD1 aligns across 7 bases. The germline gives CDR1 KGHSH, CDR2 LQKENI. This CDR3 has 15 residues. V shed 4 bases, J shed 3 bases, and the junction held 8 bases outside the gene matches. The CDR3 DNA reads TGTGCCAGCTCACTAACGACAGGGACGGACACTGAAGCTTTCTTT. Residues: CASSLTTGTDTEAFF.

The chain couples TRBV10-3 to TRBJ2-2, with D possibly being TRBD2 (6 bases). This CDR3 has 15 residues. Germline V gene lookup returns CDR1 ENHRY and CDR2 SYGVKD. The V end was cut by 10 bases, the J end by 0 bases, with 15 bases between. The CDR3 DNA reads as TGTGCCACGCGTAGGGAGGCGACGAACACCGGGGAGCTGTTTTTT. The encoded protein is CATRREATNTGELFF.

V and J are TRBV5-1 and TRBJ1-4, with D perhaps matching TRBD1 (5 bases). This CDR3 is 14 amino acids long. The V end lost 3 bases, the J end lost 7 bases, and 13 bases lay between the germline ends. Germline values: CDR1 SGHRS, CDR2 YFSETQ. The DNA for the CDR3 is TGCGCCAGCAGCTCGGGGACGGAGGGTGAAAAACTGTTTTTT. Encoded protein: CASSSGTEGEKLFF.

The chain recombines TRBV18 with TRBJ1-3, with unresolved D. The CDR3 is 15 residues long. V lost 3 bases and J lost 4, with 13 bases in between. Germline CDR1 KGHSH, CDR2 LQKENI. The CDR3: CASSPGLPGGNTIYF. The CDR3 DNA reads as TGTGCCAGCTCACCCGGCCTCCCGGGAGGAAACACCATATATTTT. Full variable domain (rest looked up from reference TRBV18 and TRBJ1-3): NAGVMQNPRHLVRRRGQEARLRCSPMKGHSHVYWYRQLPEEGLKFMVYLQKENIIDESGMPKERFSAEFPKEGPSILRIQQVVRGDSAAYFCASSPGLPGGNTIYFGEGSWLTVV.

J is TRBJ2-2 and V is TRBV20-1; 7 bases align to TRBD2. The CDR3 has 14 amino acids. The germline V gene encodes CDR1 DFQATT and CDR2 SNEGSKA (reference sequence). The V gene end was trimmed by 3 bases and the J gene end by 1 base; junction bases not matched to a gene: 2. The CDR3 here is CSASKRGNTGELFF. As DNA, the CDR3 is TGCAGTGCTAGTAAGCGGGGGAACACCGGGGAGCTGTTTTTT.

This chain connects TRBV30 to TRBJ2-3; the D call may be TRBD1 or TRBD2 (5 bases each). Trimming shortened V by 5 bases and J by 0 bases, and 9 bases separated the two germline ends. The CDR3 extends over 13 amino acids. The germline CDR1 and CDR2 sequences are GTSNPN and SVGIG (reference sequence). CDR3 region: CAWGTGSTDTQYF. The CDR3 DNA follows: TGTGCCTGGGGGACGGGTAGCACAGATACGCAGTATTTT.

The chain carries TRBV2 and TRBJ1-1; TRBD1 agrees at 11 bases. J lost 1 base, V lost 2 bases, and 9 bases had no gene match. Germline CDR1 reads SNHLY; CDR2 reads FYNNEI. The CDR3 runs 18 residues. The CDR3 coding sequence is TGTGCCAGCAGTGAAAAGGACAGGGGGCGAAGGCGGAACACTGAAGCTTTCTTT. It is translated as CASSEKDRGRRRNTEAFF.

This rearrangement joins TRBV30 to TRBJ2-7, with D perhaps matching TRBD1 (5 bases). The V end was cut by 2 bases, the J end by 6 bases, with 8 bases between. In germline, CDR1 is GTSNPN, CDR2 SVGIG (reference sequence). The CDR3 length is 11 residues. The CDR3 loop is CAWSPQGEQYF. For the CDR3, the DNA is TGTGCCTGGAGTCCCCAGGGCGAGCAGTACTTC.

V and J are TRBV7-2 and TRBJ1-4; 7 bases are shared with TRBD1. Germline CDR1 reads SGHTA; CDR2 reads FQGNSA. The CDR3 extends over 14 amino acids. Unmatched junction bases numbered 11, after V lost 8 bases and J lost 8 bases. For the CDR3, the DNA is TGTGCCAGCTCCGACAAGGGGGCGGACGAAAAACTGTTTTTT. This codes for CASSDKGADEKLFF.

This clone has a handful of counts. V and J are TRBV7-9 and TRBJ2-5; D may be TRBD1 (8 bases). The germline V gene encodes CDR1 SEHNR and CDR2 FQNEAQ (reference sequence). The CDR3 spans 14 residues. Trimming removed 4 bases at V and 4 bases at J, with 13 bases between. The DNA of the CDR3 is TGTGCCAGCAGCTCTACAGGGGGGGCAGAGACCCAGTACTTC. Protein sequence: CASSSTGGAETQYF.

In its sample, this clone was seen a few times. CDR3 protein: CASSATGGTGELFF. CDR3 in DNA: TGTGCCAGCAGCGCGACAGGGGGCACCGGGGAGCTGTTTTTT. The chain is built from TRBV9 and TRBJ2-2, with 9 bases matching TRBD1. Germline trimming cut 3 bases from V and 4 bases from J; bases unmatched to any gene: 1. The CDR3 spans 14 residues. The germline V gene encodes CDR1 SGDLS and CDR2 YYNGEE.

The chain combines TRBV7-8 with TRBJ1-4, with TRBD1 matching 7 bases. The CDR3 sequence is 16 residues long. Looked up from germline, CDR1 is SGHVS and CDR2 is FQNEAQ. V lost 5 bases and J lost 6; bases outside the gene matches: 12. The CDR3 protein is CASSRYADRVDEKLFF. Here the CDR3 DNA reads TGTGCCAGCAGCCGATACGCCGACAGGGTTGATGAAAAACTGTTTTTT.

The chain joins TRBV6-5 to TRBJ2-7, with D maybe TRBD1 (6 bases). Deletions cut 7 bases from V and 4 bases from J, with 17 bases between. Germline V gene data show CDR1 as MNHEY and CDR2 as SVGAGI. This CDR3 is 14 amino acids long. CDR3 residues: CASTERGKVYEQYF. In nucleotides, the CDR3 is TGTGCCAGCACGGAGAGGGGGAAAGTGTACGAGCAGTACTTC.

The chain links TRBV30 to TRBJ1-6; D perhaps matches TRBD1 (5 bases). The CDR3 runs to 14 residues. Trimming removed 0 bases at V and 4 bases at J, with 7 bases between. Germline V gives CDR1 GTSNPN, CDR2 SVGIG (reference sequence). The CDR3 sequence: CAWSVQEYNSPLHF. For the CDR3, the DNA is TGTGCCTGGAGTGTACAGGAGTATAATTCACCCCTCCACTTT.

The chain carries TRBV3-1 (or the pseudogene TRBV3-2) and TRBJ2-5; D possibly corresponds to TRBD2 (6 bases). V was shortened by 4 bases and J by 5 bases, with 14 bases between the two germline ends. Germline CDR1 reads LGHDT; CDR2 reads YNNKEL (reference sequence). CDR3 length: 14 amino acids. DNA of the CDR3: TGTGCCAGCAGCCCGGACTATAGTGAGGAGACCCAGTACTTC. Protein: CASSPDYSEETQYF.

This sequence joins TRBV19 and TRBJ2-2, with TRBD1 matching 8 bases. Germline V gives CDR1 LNHDA, CDR2 SQIVND (reference sequence). J was trimmed by 6 bases and V by 2 bases; bases with no gene match: 2. The CDR3 length is 14 residues. CDR3 sequence: CASSISQGAGELFF. The CDR3 nucleotides read TGTGCCAGTAGTATATCACAGGGGGCCGGGGAGCTGTTTTTT.

The gene calls are TRBV5-4 and TRBJ2-2, with D possibly matching TRBD1 (7 bases). Trimming cost V 4 bases and J 5 bases, with 15 bases left between them. From germline, CDR1 is SGHNT and CDR2 YYREEE (reference sequence). This CDR3 is 15 amino acids long. CDR3 coding DNA: TGTGCCAGCAGCGCGAAGGGGGCGGGGACCGGGGAGCTGTTTTTT. Protein sequence: CASSAKGAGTGELFF.

This chain links TRBV7-9 with TRBJ2-7, with TRBD2 as a possible D gene (7 bases). V lost 3 bases, J lost 4 bases, and 10 bases lay in between. This CDR3 is built from 13 residues. Looked up from germline, CDR1 is SEHNR and CDR2 is FQNEAQ (reference sequence). The CDR3 coding sequence is TGTGCCAGCAGCTTGGGGGGGCCTTACGAGCAGTACTTC. This translates into CASSLGGPYEQYF.

The gene calls are TRBV3-1 (or the pseudogene TRBV3-2) and TRBJ2-7; possible D gene TRBD1, 7 bases. This CDR3 contains 15 residues. The V gene lost 0 bases and the J gene lost 5 bases, with 14 bases spanning the gap. The V gene's germline CDR1 is LGHDT and CDR2 YNNKEL (reference sequence). The CDR3 DNA reads as TGTGCCAGCAGCCAAGAAGTCCAGGGGGGCAACGAGCAGTACTTC. Translating it yields CASSQEVQGGNEQYF.

The CDR3 nucleotides read TGCGCCAGCAGGAGACAGGAAAATACCTACGAGCAGTACTTC. Protein sequence: CASRRQENTYEQYF. The genes are TRBV4-1 and TRBJ2-7; perhaps TRBD1 as D (6 bases). Germline CDR1 reads MGHRA; CDR2 reads YSYEKL. The CDR3 has 14 amino acids. V lost 6 bases, J lost 2 bases, and 14 bases lay in between.

The rearrangement uses TRBV28 and TRBJ2-2; a weak D match, TRBD2 (6 bases). This CDR3 is 18 amino acids long. Germline values: CDR1 MDHEN, CDR2 SYDVKM. The germline V and J ends were trimmed by 6 bases and 5 bases, with 25 bases remaining between them. The CDR3 sequence is CASSSSGRREARTGELFF. The CDR3 nucleotides are TGTGCCAGCAGCTCTTCCGGTCGGAGGGAGGCGCGGACCGGGGAGCTGTTTTTT.

J is TRBJ2-5 and V is TRBV6-6, with 14 positions matching TRBD2. Germline values: CDR1 MNHNY, CDR2 SVGAGI (reference sequence). The CDR3 loop spans 14 amino acids. The V segment lost 5 bases and the J segment 5 bases; nucleotides outside the gene matches: 1. CDR3 residues: CASSRTSGGETQYF. The CDR3 bases are TGTGCCAGCAGTAGGACTAGCGGGGGGGAGACCCAGTACTTC.

This clone is judged medium-sized. CDR3 protein: CASSEQGAGNEKLFF. The CDR3 DNA reads as TGTGCCAGCAGTGAACAGGGGGCCGGTAATGAAAAACTGTTTTTT. This rearrangement joins TRBV6-1 to TRBJ1-4, with 8 bases lining up with TRBD1. The ends lost 2 bases at V and 4 bases at J; junction bases unmatched: 3. Germline V gene lookup returns CDR1 MNHNS and CDR2 SASEGT. The CDR3 length is 15 residues.

The genes are TRBV11-2 and TRBJ2-4; TRBD1 agrees at 8 bases. J was trimmed by 6 bases and V by 1 base; bases with no gene match: 5. The CDR3 has 15 residues. Germline CDR1 reads SGHAT; CDR2 reads FQNNGV. CDR3 residues: CASSLARTGINIQYF. The DNA for the CDR3 is TGTGCCAGCAGCTTAGCCCGGACAGGGATAAACATTCAGTACTTC. The full variable domain, rest sourced from reference TRBV11-2 and TRBJ2-4, is EAGVAQSPRYKIIEKRQSVAFWCNPISGHATLYWYQQILGQGPKLLIQFQNNGVVDDSQLPKDRFSAERLKGVDSTLKIQPAKLEDSAVYLCASSLARTGINIQYFGAGTRLSVL.